Reported below is one T cell receptor (beta chain). Antigen specificity is unknown. This specimen comes from a study of blood T cells in healthy people across ages. Isolation recovered at least 6 million PBMCs from every sample. A second 7 to 11 cycle PCR used barcoded and J-beta primers. TCRdb re-called the 5' RACE reads with MiXCR, one entry per CDR3 protein. Among around 780,000 distinct CDR3 sequences listed, around 50% were seen once. General study findings and limits: The study found more naive CD4+ cells and higher diversity in long-lived than aged donors.

The CDR3 is 17 residues long. Trimming pared 0 bases from V and 8 bases from J, leaving 20 bases between. Germline assignment: CDR1 SGHRS and CDR2 YFSETQ. Sequenced material: blood. This sequence was found in a middle-aged man in good health. The V call is TRBV5-1, the J call TRBJ1-4; tentatively, D is TRBD1 (6 bases). CDR3 DNA sequence: TGCGCCAGCAGCTTGGATGCTAGAGGGGGGAAAGAAGAAAAACTGTTTTTT. It specifies CASSLDARGGKEEKLFF.